This T cell receptor (beta chain) was found in a study of T cells after posttransplantation cyclophosphamide. CDR3 length equals 13 residues. CDR1 GTSNPN and CDR2 SVGIG come from the germline V gene (reference sequence). With 4 bases removed from V and 1 base from J, the gap between germline ends came to 10 bases. Busulfan-fludarabine conditioning, marrow transplant, and cyclophosphamide on days +3 and +4 were administered. The assay was immunoSEQ multiplex PCR, and TCRdb's table has in-frame clones only and misses some. There are some 17,000 clones in the sample; about 91% occur only once, and approximately 0.53% lies in the top ten.

The origin of this receptor is a male patient aged 60 to 75 who received an allogeneic stem cell transplant from a related donor and was CMV-positive. The graft donor may be the source of some T cells. The material sequenced was CD4+ T cells sorted from blood, taken after allogeneic stem cell transplant with posttransplant cyclophosphamide. The V and J genes are TRBV30 and TRBJ1-1; a possible D gene is TRBD1 (5 bases). CDR3 region: CAWNPDRNTEAFF. The CDR3, as DNA: TGTGCCTGGAACCCTGACAGGAACACTGAAGCTTTCTTT.